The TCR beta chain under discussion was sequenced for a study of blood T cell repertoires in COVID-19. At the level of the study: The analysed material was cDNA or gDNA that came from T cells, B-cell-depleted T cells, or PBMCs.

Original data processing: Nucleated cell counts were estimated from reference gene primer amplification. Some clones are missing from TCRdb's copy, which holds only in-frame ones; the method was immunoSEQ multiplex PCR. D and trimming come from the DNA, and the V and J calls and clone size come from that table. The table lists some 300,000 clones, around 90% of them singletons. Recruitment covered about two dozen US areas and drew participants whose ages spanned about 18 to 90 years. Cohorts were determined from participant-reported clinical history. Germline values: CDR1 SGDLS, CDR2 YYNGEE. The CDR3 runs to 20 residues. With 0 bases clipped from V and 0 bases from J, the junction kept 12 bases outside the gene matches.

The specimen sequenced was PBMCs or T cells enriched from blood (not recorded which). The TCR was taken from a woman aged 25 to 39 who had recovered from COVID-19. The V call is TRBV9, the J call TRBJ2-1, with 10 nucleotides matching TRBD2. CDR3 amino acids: CASSVGLTSGPLGSYNEQFF. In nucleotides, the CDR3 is TGTGCCAGCAGCGTAGGGCTGACTAGCGGGCCCCTAGGCTCCTACAATGAGCAGTTCTTC. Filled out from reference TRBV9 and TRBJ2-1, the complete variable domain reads DSGVTQTPKHLITATGQRVTLRCSPRSGDLSVYWYQQSLDQGLQFLIQYYNGEERAKGNILERFSAQQFPDLHSELNLSSLELGDSALYFCASSVGLTSGPLGSYNEQFFGPGTRLTVL.